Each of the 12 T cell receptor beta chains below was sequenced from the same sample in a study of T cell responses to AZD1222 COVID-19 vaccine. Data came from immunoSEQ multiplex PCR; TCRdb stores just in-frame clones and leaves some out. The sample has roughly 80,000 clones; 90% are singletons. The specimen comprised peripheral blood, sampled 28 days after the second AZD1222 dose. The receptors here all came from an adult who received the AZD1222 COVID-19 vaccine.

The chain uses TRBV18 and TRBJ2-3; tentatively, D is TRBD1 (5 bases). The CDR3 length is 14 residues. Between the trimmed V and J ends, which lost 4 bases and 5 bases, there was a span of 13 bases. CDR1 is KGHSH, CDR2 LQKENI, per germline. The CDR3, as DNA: TGTGCCAGCTCACATCCAGGGTACCAAGATACGCAGTATTTT. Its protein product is CASSHPGYQDTQYF.

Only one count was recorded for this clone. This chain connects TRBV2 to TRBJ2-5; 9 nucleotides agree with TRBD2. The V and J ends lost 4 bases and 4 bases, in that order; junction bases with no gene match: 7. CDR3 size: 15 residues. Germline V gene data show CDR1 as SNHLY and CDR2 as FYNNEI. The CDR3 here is CASSGVAGAGETQYF. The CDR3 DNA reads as TGTGCCAGCAGTGGCGTAGCGGGGGCAGGAGAGACCCAGTACTTC.

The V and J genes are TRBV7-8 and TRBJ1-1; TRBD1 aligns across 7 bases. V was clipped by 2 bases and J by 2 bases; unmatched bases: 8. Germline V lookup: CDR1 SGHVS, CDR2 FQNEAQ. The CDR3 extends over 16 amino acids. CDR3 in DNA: TGTGCCAGCAGCTTATTGGGCGGGACAGTTAACACTGAAGCTTTCTTT. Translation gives CASSLLGGTVNTEAFF.

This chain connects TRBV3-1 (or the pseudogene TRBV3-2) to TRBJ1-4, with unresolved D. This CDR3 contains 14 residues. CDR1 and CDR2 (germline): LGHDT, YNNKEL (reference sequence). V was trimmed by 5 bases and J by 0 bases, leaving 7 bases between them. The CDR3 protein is CASSRVATNEKLFF. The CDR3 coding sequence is TGTGCCAGCAGCAGGGTTGCAACTAATGAAAAACTGTTTTTT.

In DNA, the CDR3 is TGTGCCAGCAAGAATCGAGTGAACACTGAAGCTTTCTTT. Its translation is CASKNRVNTEAFF. The chain uses TRBV6-5 and TRBJ1-1, with D unresolved. The CDR3 sequence is 13 residues long. Trimming cost V 7 bases and J 0 bases, with 9 bases left between them. CDR1 MNHEY and CDR2 SVGAGI come from the germline V gene.

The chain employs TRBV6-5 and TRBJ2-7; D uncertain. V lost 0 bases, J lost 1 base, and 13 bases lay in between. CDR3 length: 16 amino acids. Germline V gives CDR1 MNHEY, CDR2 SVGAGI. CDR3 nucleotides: TGTGCCAGCAGTTACTCGATGGTAGGAGTTTCCTACGAGCAGTACTTC. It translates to CASSYSMVGVSYEQYF.

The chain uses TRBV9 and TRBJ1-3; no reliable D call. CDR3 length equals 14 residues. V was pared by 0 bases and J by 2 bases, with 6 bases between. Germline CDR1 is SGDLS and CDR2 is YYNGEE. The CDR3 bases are TGTGCCAGCAGCGTAGGAGTTACTGGAAACACCATATATTTT. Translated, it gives CASSVGVTGNTIYF.

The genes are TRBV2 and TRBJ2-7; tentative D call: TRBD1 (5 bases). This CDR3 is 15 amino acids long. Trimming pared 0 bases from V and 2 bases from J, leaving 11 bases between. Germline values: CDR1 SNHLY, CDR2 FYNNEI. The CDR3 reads CASSEAWGRAYEQYF. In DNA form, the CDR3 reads TGTGCCAGCAGTGAAGCCTGGGGCAGAGCCTACGAGCAGTACTTC.

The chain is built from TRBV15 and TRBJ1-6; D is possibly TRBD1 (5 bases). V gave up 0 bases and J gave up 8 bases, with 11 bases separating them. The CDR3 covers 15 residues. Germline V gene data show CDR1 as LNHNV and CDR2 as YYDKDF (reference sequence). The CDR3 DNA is TGTGCCACCAGCAGAGATCCCTTCAGGGATTCACCCCTCCACTTT. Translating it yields CATSRDPFRDSPLHF.

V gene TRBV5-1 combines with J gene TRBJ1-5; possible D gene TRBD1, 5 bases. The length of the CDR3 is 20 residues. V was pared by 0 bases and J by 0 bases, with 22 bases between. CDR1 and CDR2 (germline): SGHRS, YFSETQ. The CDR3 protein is CASSLESRVAFKNSNQPQHF. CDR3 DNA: TGCGCCAGCAGCTTGGAGTCCAGGGTTGCGTTCAAAAATAGCAATCAGCCCCAGCATTTT. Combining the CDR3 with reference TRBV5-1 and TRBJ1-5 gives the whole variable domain KAGVTQTPRYLIKTRGQQVTLSCSPISGHRSVSWYQQTPGQGLQFLFEYFSETQRNKGNFPGRFSGRQFSNSRSEMNVSTLELGDSALYLCASSLESRVAFKNSNQPQHFGDGTRLSIL.

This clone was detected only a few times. CDR3 sequence reads: CGSGHTEAFF. CDR3 coding DNA: TGTGGCTCGGGGCACACTGAAGCTTTCTTT. This sequence joins TRBV2 and TRBJ1-1, with D perhaps TRBD1 (5 bases). CDR3 size: 10 residues. The germline V gene encodes CDR1 SNHLY and CDR2 FYNNEI.

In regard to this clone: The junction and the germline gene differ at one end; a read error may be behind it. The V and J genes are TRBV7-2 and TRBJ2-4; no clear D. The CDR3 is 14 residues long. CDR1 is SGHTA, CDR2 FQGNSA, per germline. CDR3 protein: CASSLGGAQNIQYF. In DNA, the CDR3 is TGTGCCAGCAGCTTAGGAGGAGCCCAAAACATTCAGTACTTC.